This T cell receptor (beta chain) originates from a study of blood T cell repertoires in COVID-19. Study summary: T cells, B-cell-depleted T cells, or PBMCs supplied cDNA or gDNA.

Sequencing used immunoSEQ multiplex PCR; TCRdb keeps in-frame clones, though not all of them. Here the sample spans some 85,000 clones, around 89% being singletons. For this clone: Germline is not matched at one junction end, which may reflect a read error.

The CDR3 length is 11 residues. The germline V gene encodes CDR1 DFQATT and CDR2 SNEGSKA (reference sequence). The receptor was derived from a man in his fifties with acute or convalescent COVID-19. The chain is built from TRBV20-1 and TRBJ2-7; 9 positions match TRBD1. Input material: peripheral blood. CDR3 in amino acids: CSVLQAGTGIF. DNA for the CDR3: TGCAGTGTCCTACAAGCCGGGACAGGGATCTTC.